This T cell receptor beta chain was recovered during a study of T-cell reconstitution after alpha-beta-depleted transplantation in children. Study-wide results and caveats: T-cell numbers and diversity, one year after transplant, stemmed largely from T cells that were newly produced.

With V trimmed by 5 bases and J by 6 bases, 6 bases remained unmatched. CDR1 and CDR2 (germline): SGHVS, FQNEAQ. The CDR3 contains 15 residues. The library targeted TCRbeta and was prepared with unique molecular identifiers. TCRdb re-analysed the PCR reads in MiXCR, keeping a single row per CDR3 protein. The sample has some 150,000 distinct CDR3 sequences, around 8.8% seen once. About this clonotype: What it binds is not known.

The clonotype was recovered from a female patient between 2 and 15 years old who had a stem cell transplant for congenital amegakaryocytic thrombocytopenia, so the T cells may come from the graft donor. The V call is TRBV7-8, the J call TRBJ1-6; 8 bases are shared with TRBD1. This specimen consisted of PBMCs, mostly from graft donor cells, obtained 180 days after TCRalphabeta/CD19-depleted stem cell transplant. CDR3 protein: CASSPRTGINSPLHF. The CDR3 coding sequence is TGTGCCAGCAGCCCTCGGACAGGGATTAATTCACCCCTCCACTTT.